This T cell receptor (beta chain) was sequenced for a study of blood T cell repertoires in COVID-19. Study information: Whether acute or convalescent, the COVID-19 samples came from the United States, Italy and Spain. Nucleic acid was either cDNA or gDNA, and it came from T cells, B-cell-depleted T cells, or PBMCs.

As regards this clone: This sample also contains other DNA sequences that code for the same CDR3.

Germline loops: CDR1 MNHEY, CDR2 SMNVEV (reference sequence). The V segment lost 5 bases and the J segment 3 bases; nucleotides outside the gene matches: 8. This CDR3 spans 15 amino acids. In the authors' methods: Reference gene primer amplification yielded estimated nucleated cell counts. This table comes from immunoSEQ multiplex PCR, and its TCRdb copy is limited to in-frame clones, with some not included. V, J and clone size reflect that table, while D and trimming were determined from the DNA. The repertoire has about 210,000 clones, around 80% of them found once; the top ten carry 7.2%. The source material was peripheral blood. This clonotype was sampled from a woman between 65 and 79 years old with acute or convalescent COVID-19. The chain has TRBV27 and TRBJ2-7; TRBD1 aligns across 9 bases. CDR3 DNA sequence: TGTGCCAGCAGTACCCCGGGACAGGGAAACTACGAGCAGTACTTC. It codes for CASSTPGQGNYEQYF.